One and the same sample provided the 14 T cell receptor beta chains below, sequenced in a study of shared clonotypes between healthy human individuals. Data came from immunoSEQ multiplex PCR; TCRdb stores just in-frame clones and leaves some out. The sample holds fewer than 1.4 million clones, approximately 80% seen once. Sequencing used memory CD4+ T cells from PBMCs. The sample's subset: CD45RA-negative fraction. These receptors came from a man between 18 and 29 years old in good health. Some clones in this sample may be carry-over from other donors' samples.

CDR3 DNA sequence: TGTGCCAGCACCAAAGCGGGAGGGGCCCAAGAGACCCAGTACTTC. It translates to CASTKAGGAQETQYF. The chain is built from TRBV6-6 and TRBJ2-5; 10 bases agree with TRBD2. This CDR3 spans 15 amino acids. CDR1 and CDR2 (germline): MNHNY, SVGAGI (reference sequence). V shed 7 bases and J 1 base; nucleotides not matched to a gene: 6.

V usage is TRBV25-1 and J usage is TRBJ2-1; 10 bases map to TRBD2. This CDR3 region has 17 residues. The germline gives CDR1 MGHDK, CDR2 SYGVNS. Losses at the gene ends were 0 bases for V and 9 bases for J; bases not matched to a gene: 11. This CDR3 reads CASSEYNLAGVEGEQFF. CDR3 coding DNA: TGTGCCAGCAGTGAATATAACCTAGCGGGAGTGGAAGGTGAGCAGTTCTTC.

The V and J genes are TRBV5-4 and TRBJ2-1; D might be TRBD2 (5 bases). The germline V gene has CDR1 SGHNT and CDR2 YYREEE (reference sequence). The V and J ends lost 4 bases and 7 bases respectively, with 12 bases between them. This CDR3 contains 13 residues. CDR3 nucleotide sequence: TGTGCCAGCAGCCTAGCTCGGGCAAATGAGCAGTTCTTC. The encoded protein is CASSLARANEQFF.

This clone was seen only a few times. V gene TRBV15 combines with J gene TRBJ2-2; no definite D call. Germline CDR1 reads LNHNV; CDR2 reads YYDKDF (reference sequence). Trimming cost V 5 bases and J 14 bases, with 18 bases left between them. The CDR3 extends over 13 amino acids. DNA of the CDR3: TGTGCCACCAGCTGGCGCCGGGCTACAGAACTGTTTTTT. Translated, it gives CATSWRRATELFF.

In this sample, this clone turned up once. The chain combines TRBV6-5 with TRBJ1-4, with TRBD1 as a possible D gene (6 bases). CDR3 length: 15 residues. Trimming shortened V by 6 bases and J by 4 bases, and 15 bases separated the two germline ends. Germline V CDR1 and CDR2: MNHEY, SVGAGI. The CDR3 DNA reads TGTGCCAGCAGCGCAGACAGGTCTTATAATGAAAAACTGTTTTTT. This translates into CASSADRSYNEKLFF.

The rearrangement uses TRBV5-4 and TRBJ2-1; D is possibly TRBD2 (6 bases). The V end was cut by 5 bases, the J end by 7 bases, with 10 bases between. The CDR3 totals 12 residues. Per germline, CDR1 SGHNT and CDR2 YYREEE (reference sequence). The CDR3 is CASRRDRNEQFF. In DNA form, the CDR3 reads TGTGCCAGCAGGCGGGATCGAAATGAGCAGTTCTTC.

The chain combines TRBV7-2 with TRBJ1-5, with a tentative D call TRBD1 (6 bases). The CDR3 covers 15 residues. Per the germline V gene, CDR1 is SGHTA and CDR2 is FQGNSA. Trimming took off 5 bases at V and 4 bases at J, with 15 bases between the two ends. The CDR3 region is CASSPNTGWNQPQHF. CDR3 nucleotide sequence: TGTGCCAGCAGCCCGAATACAGGGTGGAATCAGCCCCAGCATTTT.

This chain connects TRBV7-3 to TRBJ2-2; D is undetermined. Per the germline V gene, CDR1 is SGHTA and CDR2 is FQGTGA. Trimming removed 4 bases at V and 8 bases at J, with 5 bases between. The CDR3 covers 11 residues. The CDR3 DNA reads as TGTGCCAGCAGCTCATCGGGGGAGCTGTTTTTT. Its translation is CASSSSGELFF.

The chain links TRBV18 to TRBJ1-5; TRBD1 matches at 7 bases. Trimming took 4 bases from V and 3 from J; bases not matched to a gene: 3. The CDR3 has 14 residues. Germline CDR1 is KGHSH and CDR2 is LQKENI. CDR3 sequence (DNA): TGTGCCAGCTCACGGACAGGCTCCAATCAGCCCCAGCATTTT. It yields the protein CASSRTGSNQPQHF.

V usage is TRBV6-5 and J usage is TRBJ1-6; no clear D. Germline CDR1 is MNHEY and CDR2 is SVGAGI. This CDR3 has 12 amino acids. V lost 5 bases to trimming and J lost 7 bases, with 6 bases between them. In DNA, the CDR3 is TGTGCCAGCAGTACTTCCAATTCACCCCTCCACTTT. It translates to CASSTSNSPLHF.

The V call is TRBV28, the J call TRBJ1-5; D uncertain. Germline-derived CDR1 and CDR2 are MDHEN and SYDVKM. Deletions cut 7 bases from V and 1 base from J, with 11 bases between. There are 14 residues in the CDR3. CDR3 amino acids: CASNDGGSNQPQHF. The CDR3 region has the DNA TGTGCCAGCAATGATGGAGGGAGCAATCAGCCCCAGCATTTT. The whole variable domain, remainder taken from reference TRBV28 and TRBJ1-5, is DVKVTQSSRYLVKRTGEKVFLECVQDMDHENMFWYRQDPGLGLRLIYFSYDVKMKEKGDIPEGYSVSREKKERFSLILESASTNQTSMYLCASNDGGSNQPQHFGDGTRLSIL.

CDR3 amino acids: CASSPDGGRGNEQFF. For the CDR3, the DNA is TGTGCCAGCTCACCCGACGGGGGTAGGGGCAATGAGCAGTTCTTC. The chain has TRBV18 and TRBJ2-1, with a possible D match to TRBD2 (6 bases). Germline CDR1 and CDR2: KGHSH and LQKENI. With 3 bases removed from V and 6 bases from J, the gap between germline ends came to 15 bases. The CDR3 has 15 residues.

This clone was counted between two and nine times. The chain joins TRBV5-6 to TRBJ2-1; 7 nucleotides line up with TRBD2. With 3 bases clipped from V and 9 bases from J, the junction kept 9 bases outside the gene matches. Looked up from germline, CDR1 is SGHDT and CDR2 is YYEEEE. The CDR3 extends over 14 amino acids. The CDR3 protein is CASSSSGGFGEQFF. DNA of the CDR3: TGTGCCAGCAGCTCTAGCGGAGGTTTCGGTGAGCAGTTCTTC. Drawing the rest from reference TRBV5-6 and TRBJ2-1, the complete variable domain is DAGVTQSPTHLIKTRGQQVTLRCSPKSGHDTVSWYQQALGQGPQFIFQYYEEEERQRGNFPDRFSGHQFPNYSSELNVNALLLGDSALYLCASSSSGGFGEQFFGPGTRLTVL.

The rearrangement joins TRBV9 to TRBJ2-5; no clear D gene. The CDR3 has 13 residues. Germline loops: CDR1 SGDLS, CDR2 YYNGEE. V lost 6 bases, J lost 5 bases, and 14 bases lay in between. The CDR3 is CASNRRARETQYF. The CDR3 region has the DNA TGTGCCAGCAACCGGCGAGCGCGGGAGACCCAGTACTTC.